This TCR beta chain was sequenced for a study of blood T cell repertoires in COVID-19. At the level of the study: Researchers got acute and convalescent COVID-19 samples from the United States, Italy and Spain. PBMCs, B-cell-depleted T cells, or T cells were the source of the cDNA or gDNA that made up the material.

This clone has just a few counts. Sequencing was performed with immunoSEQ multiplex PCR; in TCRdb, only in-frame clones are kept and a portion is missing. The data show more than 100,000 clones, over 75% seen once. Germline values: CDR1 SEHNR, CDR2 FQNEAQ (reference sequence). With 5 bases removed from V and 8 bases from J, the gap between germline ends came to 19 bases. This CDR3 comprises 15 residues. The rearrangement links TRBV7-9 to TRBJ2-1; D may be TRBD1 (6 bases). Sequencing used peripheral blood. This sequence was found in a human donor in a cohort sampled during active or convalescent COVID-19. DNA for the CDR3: TGTGCCAGCAGCCGATCTACAGGGTTCCGCGATGAGCAGTTCTTC. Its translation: CASSRSTGFRDEQFF.